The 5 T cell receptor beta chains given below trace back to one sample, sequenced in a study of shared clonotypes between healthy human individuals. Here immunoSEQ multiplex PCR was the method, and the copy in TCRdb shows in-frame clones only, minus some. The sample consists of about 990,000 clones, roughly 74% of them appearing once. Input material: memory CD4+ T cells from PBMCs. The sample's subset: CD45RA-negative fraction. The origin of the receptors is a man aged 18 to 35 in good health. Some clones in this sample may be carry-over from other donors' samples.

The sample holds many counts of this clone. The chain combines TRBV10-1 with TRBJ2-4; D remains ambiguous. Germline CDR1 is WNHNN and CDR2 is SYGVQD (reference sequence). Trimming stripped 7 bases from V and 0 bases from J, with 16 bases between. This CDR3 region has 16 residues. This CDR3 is CASKGLGRLAKNIQYF. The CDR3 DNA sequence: TGCGCCAGCAAGGGTTTAGGCCGGTTAGCCAAAAACATTCAGTACTTC.

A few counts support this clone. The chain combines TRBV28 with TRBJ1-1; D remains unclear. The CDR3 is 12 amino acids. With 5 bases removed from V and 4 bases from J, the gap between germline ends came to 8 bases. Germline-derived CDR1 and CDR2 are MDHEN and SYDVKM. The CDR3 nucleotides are TGTGCCAGCAGTGTGGTGGGCACTGAAGCTTTCTTT. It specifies CASSVVGTEAFF.

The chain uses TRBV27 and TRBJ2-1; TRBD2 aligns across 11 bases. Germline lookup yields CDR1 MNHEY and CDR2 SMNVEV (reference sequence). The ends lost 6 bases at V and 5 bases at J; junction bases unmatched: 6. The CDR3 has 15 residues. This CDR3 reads CASRTSGNYHNEQFF. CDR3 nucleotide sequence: TGTGCCAGCAGGACTAGCGGGAACTACCACAATGAGCAGTTCTTC.

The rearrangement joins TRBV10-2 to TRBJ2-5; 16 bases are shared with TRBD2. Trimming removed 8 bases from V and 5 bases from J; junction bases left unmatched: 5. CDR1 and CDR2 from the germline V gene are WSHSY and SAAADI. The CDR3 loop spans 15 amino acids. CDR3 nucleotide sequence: TGCGCCAGCGCGGGACTAGCGGGAGGGGGGGAGACCCAGTACTTC. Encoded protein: CASAGLAGGGETQYF.

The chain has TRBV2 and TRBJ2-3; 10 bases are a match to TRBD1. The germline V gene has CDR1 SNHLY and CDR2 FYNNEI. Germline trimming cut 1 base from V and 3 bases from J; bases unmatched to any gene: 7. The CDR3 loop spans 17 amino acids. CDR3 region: CASSEELPGQGTDTQYF. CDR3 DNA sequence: TGTGCCAGCAGTGAAGAGCTCCCGGGACAGGGGACAGATACGCAGTATTTT.